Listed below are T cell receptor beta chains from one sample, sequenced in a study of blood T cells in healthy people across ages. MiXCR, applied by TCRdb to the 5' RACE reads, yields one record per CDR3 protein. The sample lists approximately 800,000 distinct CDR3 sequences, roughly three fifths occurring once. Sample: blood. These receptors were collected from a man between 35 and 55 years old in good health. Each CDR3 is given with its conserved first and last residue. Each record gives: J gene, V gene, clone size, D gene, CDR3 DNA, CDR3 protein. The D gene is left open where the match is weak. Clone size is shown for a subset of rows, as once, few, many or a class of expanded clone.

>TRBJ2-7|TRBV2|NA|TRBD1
TGTGCCAGCAGCTTGGACAGGGGATCCGACGAGCAGTACTTC
CASSLDRGSDEQYF
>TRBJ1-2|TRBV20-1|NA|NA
TGCAGTGCTCCGCTAAATGGGATCACTCGCCCCGAAGGCTACACCTTC
CSAPLNGITRPEGYTF
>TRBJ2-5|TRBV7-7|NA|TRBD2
TGTGCCAGCAGCCCCGGGACTAGCGGGAGCGCGGAGACCCAGTACTTC
CASSPGTSGSAETQYF
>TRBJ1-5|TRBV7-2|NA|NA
TGTGCCAGCAGCCTGGAGGGGGGCCGAAACAATCAGCCCCAGCATTTT
CASSLEGGRNNQPQHF
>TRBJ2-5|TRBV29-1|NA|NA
TGCAGCGTGGGGAGGGGGTTCGGCGAGACCCAGTACTTC
CSVGRGFGETQYF
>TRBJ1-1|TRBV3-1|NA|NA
TGTGCCAGCAGGCGGACGGAAGGAGTGACTGAAGCTTTCTTT
CASRRTEGVTEAFF
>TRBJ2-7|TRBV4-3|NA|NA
TGCGCCAGCAGCCAAGGAAGGGCGCTTTCCTACAATGAGCAGTACTTC
CASSQGRALSYNEQYF
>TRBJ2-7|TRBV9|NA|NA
TGTGCCAGCAGCGTAGCTTCGGGGTGGAACTACGAGCAGTACTTC
CASSVASGWNYEQYF
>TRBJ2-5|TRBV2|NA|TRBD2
TGTGCCAGCACGGGCGGGGGGATACAAGAGACCCAGTACTTC
CASTGGGIQETQYF
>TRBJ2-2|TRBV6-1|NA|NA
TGTGCCAGCACCGCCAAAACGAACACCGGGGAGCTGTTTTTT
CASTAKTNTGELFF
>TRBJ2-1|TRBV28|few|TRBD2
TGTGCCAGCAGTAAACTTCCGGGACTAGCGGGGGGTTACAATGAGCAGTTCTTC
CASSKLPGLAGGYNEQFF
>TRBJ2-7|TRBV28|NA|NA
TGTGCCAGCGGCCGGCTCAGGGCGGGCGAGCAGTACTTC
CASGRLRAGEQYF
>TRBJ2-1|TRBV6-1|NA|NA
TGTGCCAGCAGTGAGGCGAGCAGGGGTAATGAGCAGTTCTTC
CASSEASRGNEQFF
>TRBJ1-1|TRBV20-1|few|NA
TGCAGTGCACCGACGCCGAACACTGAAGCTTTCTTT
CSAPTPNTEAFF
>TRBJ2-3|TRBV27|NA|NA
TGTGCCAGCAGTTGTGGGGGTTCACGTACGCAGTATTTT
CASSCGGSRTQYF
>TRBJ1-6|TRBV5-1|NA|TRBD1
TGCGCCAGCACTCGGGGACAGGGAAATAATTCACCCCTCCACTTT
CASTRGQGNNSPLHF
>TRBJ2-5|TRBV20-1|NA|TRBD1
TGCAGTGCACCCGTTCACGTCGGGACAGCAGAGACCCAGTACTTC
CSAPVHVGTAETQYF
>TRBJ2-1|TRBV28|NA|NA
TGTGCCAGCAGAATGTTGAGGGAGCAGTTCTTC
CASRMLREQFF
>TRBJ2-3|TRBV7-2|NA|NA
TGTGCCAGCAGCCTTAGCGGCAGCGACACAGATACGCAGTATTTT
CASSLSGSDTDTQYF
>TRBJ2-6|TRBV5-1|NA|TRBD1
TGCGCCAGCACCACAGGGGTTACTGGGGCCAACGTCCTGACTTTC
CASTTGVTGANVLTF
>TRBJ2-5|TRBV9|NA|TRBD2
TGTGCCAGCAGCAAACGAGGGGGGGCTAGCGGGAGTCCCCAAGAGACCCAGTACTTC
CASSKRGGASGSPQETQYF
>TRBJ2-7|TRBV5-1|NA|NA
TGCGCCAGCAGCTCAGGGGTTTCCAACAATGAGCAGTACTTC
CASSSGVSNNEQYF
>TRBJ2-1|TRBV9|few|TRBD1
TGTGCCAGCAGCGTGGGGACAGGGGGCAATGAGCAGTTCTTC
CASSVGTGGNEQFF
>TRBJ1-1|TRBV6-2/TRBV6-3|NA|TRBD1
TGTGCCAGCAGCTCTCTACAGGGGGTTGGGAACACTGAAGCTTTCTTT
CASSSLQGVGNTEAFF
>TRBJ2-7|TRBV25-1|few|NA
TGTGCCAGCAGTAGAATGGGGGTTCGCTCCTACGAGCAGTACTTC
CASSRMGVRSYEQYF
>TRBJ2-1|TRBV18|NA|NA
TGTGCCAGCTCACCCTTCAAACAGGCACATGAGCAGTTCTTC
CASSPFKQAHEQFF
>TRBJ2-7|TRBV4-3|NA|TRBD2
TGCGCCAGCAGCCAAGTAGCGGGAGGTTGGTCCTACGAGCAGTACTTC
CASSQVAGGWSYEQYF
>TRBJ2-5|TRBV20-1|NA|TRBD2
TGCAGTGCTAGAGATAAATCGGCGGCGGGGGGGAAGGAAGAGACCCAGTACTTC
CSARDKSAAGGKEETQYF
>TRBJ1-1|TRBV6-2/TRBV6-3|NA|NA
TGTGCCAGCAGTTACTCGACTCGCGACACTGAAGCTTTCTTT
CASSYSTRDTEAFF